These 28 T cell receptor beta chains originate from one sample sequenced in a study of cytomegalovirus exposure and HLA in healthy donors. It was with 60 Vbeta and 13 Jbeta primers that the PCR ran. Profiled with immunoSEQ multiplex PCR; TCRdb holds only in-frame clones, not every one. Of about 150,000 clones listed, roughly 88% are singletons. The sample consisted of PBMCs. These receptors were taken from a boy younger than 10 in good health and CMV-seronegative.

The rearrangement joins TRBV7-8 to TRBJ2-3, with D uncertain. V shed 5 bases and J shed 2 bases, with 5 bases lying between them. The CDR3 spans 12 residues. The germline V gene encodes CDR1 SGHVS and CDR2 FQNEAQ. CDR3 in amino acids: CASSAYTDTQYF. The CDR3 bases are TGTGCCAGCAGCGCCTACACAGATACGCAGTATTTT.

This clone has more than one count but fewer than ten. The genes are TRBV5-1 and TRBJ2-1; D uncertain. The germline CDR1 and CDR2 sequences are SGHRS and YFSETQ. Trimming removed 0 bases from V and 8 bases from J, with 6 bases in between. CDR3 size: 12 residues. The CDR3 spells CASSLGSDEQFF. Here the CDR3 DNA reads TGCGCCAGCAGCTTGGGATCAGATGAGCAGTTCTTC.

This sequence joins TRBV9 and TRBJ1-1, with 12 nucleotides matching TRBD1. V lost 3 bases and J lost 3; bases outside the gene matches: 15. Germline V CDR1 and CDR2: SGDLS, YYNGEE. The CDR3 is 19 amino acids. This CDR3 reads CASSAAGTGGFYPYTEAFF. CDR3 bases: TGTGCCAGCAGCGCCGCCGGGACAGGGGGCTTTTACCCATACACTGAAGCTTTCTTT.

This clone was counted a few times. V gene TRBV29-1 combines with J gene TRBJ2-1; 7 bases are a match to TRBD2. V trimming: 4 bases; J trimming: 8 bases; junction bases outside the gene matches: 5. This CDR3 region has 12 residues. From germline, CDR1 is SQVTM and CDR2 ANQGSEA. CDR3 protein: CSVGGGRDEQFF. The CDR3 DNA reads TGCAGCGTTGGGGGCGGGAGAGATGAGCAGTTCTTC.

The rearrangement links TRBV4-2 to TRBJ2-2; the D is unclear. V lost 2 bases and J 3 bases, leaving 10 bases between the germline ends. The germline V gene encodes CDR1 LGHNA and CDR2 YNFKEQ. This CDR3 has 15 amino acids. The CDR3 coding sequence is TGTGCCAGCAGCCAACCTCCAGGTGACACCGGGGAGCTGTTTTTT. This gives the protein CASSQPPGDTGELFF.

The chain employs TRBV2 and TRBJ1-1; 8 positions match TRBD1. The CDR3 spans 14 residues. Losses at the gene ends were 5 bases for V and 0 bases for J; bases not matched to a gene: 2. The V gene's germline CDR1 is SNHLY and CDR2 FYNNEI. CDR3 region: CASSLDRVNTEAFF. The CDR3 coding sequence is TGTGCCAGCAGTTTGGACAGGGTGAACACTGAAGCTTTCTTT.

This clone is a singleton in its sample. This sample also contains other DNA sequences that code for the same CDR3. This chain connects TRBV15 to TRBJ2-2, with 12 bases lining up with TRBD2. CDR1 and CDR2 from the germline V gene are LNHNV and YYDKDF (reference sequence). V shed 0 bases, J shed 6 bases, and the junction held 11 bases outside the gene matches. The CDR3 totals 19 residues. Written as DNA, the CDR3 is TGTGCCACCAGCAGAGAATCGTACCTAGCGGGAGGGCGCCCCGGGGAGCTGTTTTTT. This gives the protein CATSRESYLAGGRPGELFF.

The genes are TRBV6-5 and TRBJ2-7; 7 bases fit TRBD1. In germline, CDR1 is MNHEY, CDR2 SVGAGI. CDR3 length equals 12 residues. Trimming cost V 5 bases and J 3 bases; bases outside gene matches: 1. The CDR3 here is CASSRDSYEQYV. The CDR3 DNA is TGTGCCAGCAGTAGGGACAGCTACGAGCAGTACGTC.

Only a few counts were recorded for this clone. V and J are TRBV30 and TRBJ2-3; 15 bases are shared with TRBD2. The CDR3 is 16 amino acids. The V gene end was trimmed by 0 bases and the J gene end by 7 bases; junction bases not matched to a gene: 5. Germline assignment: CDR1 GTSNPN and CDR2 SVGIG (reference sequence). The DNA of the CDR3 is TGTGCCTGGAGTGTGGGACTAGCGGGAGGTATAAATACGCAGTATTTT. Translation: CAWSVGLAGGINTQYF.

The chain couples TRBV6-5 to TRBJ1-2, with D maybe TRBD1 (5 bases). The germline gives CDR1 MNHEY, CDR2 SVGAGI. V lost 5 bases to trimming and J lost 4 bases, with 14 bases between them. This CDR3 is built from 14 residues. The CDR3 region is CASSRGRRGYGYTF. The CDR3 bases are TGTGCCAGCAGTCGAGGACGGAGGGGCTATGGCTACACCTTC.

The CDR3 loop reads CASSQEFLAGSYNEQFF. For the CDR3, the DNA is TGTGCCAGCAGCCAAGAGTTCCTAGCGGGGTCCTACAATGAGCAGTTCTTC. The V call is TRBV4-2, the J call TRBJ2-1; 9 nucleotides align to TRBD2. CDR1 LGHNA and CDR2 YNFKEQ come from the germline V gene. After removal of 0 bases from V and 1 base from J, the junction contained 4 bases not matched to a gene. This CDR3 is built from 17 residues.

The rearrangement joins TRBV11-2 to TRBJ2-1, with 10 nucleotides matching TRBD1. The CDR3 is made up of 14 amino acids. Trimming took 5 bases from V and 6 from J; bases not matched to a gene: 4. The V gene's germline CDR1 is SGHAT and CDR2 FQNNGV. The CDR3 DNA is TGTGCCAGCAGCCCACGGACAGGGGGCAATGAGCAGTTCTTC. Protein product: CASSPRTGGNEQFF.

The chain uses TRBV5-6 and TRBJ2-5; 11 bases map to TRBD2. CDR3 size: 16 residues. V was pared by 3 bases and J by 2 bases, with 6 bases of the junction left unmatched. Germline lookup yields CDR1 SGHDT and CDR2 YYEEEE. Here the CDR3 reads CASSSPSGRFQETQYF. CDR3 nucleotide sequence: TGTGCCAGCAGCTCTCCTAGCGGGAGGTTTCAAGAGACCCAGTACTTC.

This clone has a single count. This sequence joins TRBV13 and TRBJ1-6; a possible D gene is TRBD1 (6 bases). The CDR3 runs to 15 residues. V was trimmed by 1 base and J by 6 bases, leaving 10 bases between them. Germline assignment: CDR1 PRHDT and CDR2 FYEKMQ (reference sequence). CDR3 sequence: CASSLARDINSPLHF. The CDR3 nucleotides are TGTGCCAGCAGCTTAGCCCGGGACATTAATTCACCCCTCCACTTT. Full variable domain (missing parts from reference TRBV13 and TRBJ1-6): AAGVIQSPRHLIKEKRETATLKCYPIPRHDTVYWYQQGPGQDPQFLISFYEKMQSDKGSIPDRFSAQQFSDYHSELNMSSLELGDSALYFCASSLARDINSPLHFGNGTRLTVT.

This chain uses TRBV2 with TRBJ1-1; a weak D match, TRBD1 (5 bases). Per germline, CDR1 SNHLY and CDR2 FYNNEI. The CDR3 spans 14 residues. The V end lost 6 bases, the J end lost 7 bases, and 18 bases lay between the germline ends. CDR3 sequence: CASRPQGGGGEAFF. In DNA, the CDR3 is TGTGCCAGCAGGCCCCAGGGAGGAGGAGGTGAAGCTTTCTTT.

Here the CDR3 reads CASSSESHDRGVSYEQYV. Written as DNA, the CDR3 is TGTGCCAGCAGCTCTGAGTCCCATGACAGGGGGGTATCCTACGAGCAGTACGTC. The chain employs TRBV11-3 and TRBJ2-7, with 9 nucleotides matching TRBD1. Germline V gives CDR1 SGHNT, CDR2 YENEEA. The V and J ends lost 4 bases and 1 base, in that order; junction bases with no gene match: 14. CDR3 length: 18 residues.

The rearrangement joins TRBV30 to TRBJ2-3; TRBD2 is a possible D gene (8 bases). Between the trimmed V and J ends, which lost 0 bases and 3 bases, there was a span of 13 bases. This CDR3 comprises 15 residues. The germline V gene encodes CDR1 GTSNPN and CDR2 SVGIG (reference sequence). This CDR3 reads CAWSVQGTRTDTQYF. As DNA, the CDR3 is TGTGCCTGGAGTGTACAGGGGACTAGAACAGATACGCAGTATTTT.

V and J are TRBV5-6 and TRBJ1-2; a possible D gene is TRBD1 (6 bases). Trimming stripped 4 bases from V and 2 bases from J, with 18 bases between. Germline lookup yields CDR1 SGHDT and CDR2 YYEEEE. The CDR3 runs 16 residues. The CDR3 is CASSVSLPGANYGYTF. CDR3 in DNA: TGTGCCAGCAGCGTGAGTCTGCCAGGGGCAAACTATGGCTACACCTTC.

J is TRBJ1-1 and V is TRBV29-1; 9 nucleotides line up with TRBD1. The V segment lost 3 bases and the J segment 1 base; nucleotides outside the gene matches: 6. Per germline, CDR1 SQVTM and CDR2 ANQGSEA. The CDR3 extends over 15 amino acids. The CDR3: CSVDAAQGANTEAFF. In DNA, the CDR3 is TGCAGCGTTGATGCTGCACAGGGGGCGAACACTGAAGCTTTCTTT.

V gene TRBV14 combines with J gene TRBJ1-3; 8 nucleotides align to TRBD1. From germline, CDR1 is SGHDN and CDR2 FVKESK. Trimming removed 4 bases from V and 3 bases from J; junction bases left unmatched: 14. The CDR3 is 18 residues long. The CDR3, as DNA: TGTGCCAGCAGCCGCCCCGGGCTCAGGGGGCGAATTGGAAACACCATATATTTT. Amino acid sequence: CASSRPGLRGRIGNTIYF.

For this clone: Other DNA sequences from this sample encode an identical CDR3 as well. This chain uses TRBV7-6 with TRBJ2-1, with TRBD2 matching 14 bases. There are 16 residues in the CDR3. J gave up 7 bases and V 1 base, and 3 bases lay outside the gene matches. The germline CDR1 and CDR2 sequences are SGHVS and FNYEAQ. In nucleotides, the CDR3 is TGTGCCAGCAGCTTAGGGTGGACTAGCGGGAGGAATGAGCAGTTCTTC. Translated: CASSLGWTSGRNEQFF.

This chain joins TRBV19 and TRBJ2-2, with 12 bases aligning to TRBD1. The CDR3 has 15 amino acids. Looked up from germline, CDR1 is LNHDA and CDR2 is SQIVND (reference sequence). V shed 8 bases and J 4 bases; nucleotides not matched to a gene: 5. The CDR3 nucleotides are TGTGCCAGTTGCAGGGGACAGGGGGCCACCGGGGAGCTGTTTTTT. Encoded protein: CASCRGQGATGELFF.

This chain joins TRBV5-6 and TRBJ2-5; tentatively, D is TRBD2 (6 bases). The CDR3 has 13 amino acids. Germline V CDR1 and CDR2: SGHDT, YYEEEE. V lost 1 base and J lost 3, with 7 bases in between. CDR3 protein: CASSLWEEETQYF. For the CDR3, the DNA is TGTGCCAGCAGCTTGTGGGAGGAAGAGACCCAGTACTTC.

The chain is built from TRBV28 and TRBJ2-7, with D possibly matching TRBD2 (6 bases). Germline CDR1 MDHEN, CDR2 SYDVKM. With 3 bases removed from V and 4 bases from J, the gap between germline ends came to 10 bases. This CDR3 has 13 residues. CDR3 residues: CASSLEGIYEQYF. The CDR3 DNA is TGTGCCAGCAGTTTGGAGGGGATATACGAGCAGTACTTC.

The chain uses TRBV2 and TRBJ2-5; 7 positions agree with TRBD2. The J call may be incorrect, as the DNA end agrees better with TRBJ2-7. CDR1 is SNHLY, CDR2 FYNNEI, per germline. The CDR3 is 14 residues long. CDR3 region: CASSEALAAYEQYF. For the CDR3, the DNA is TGTGCCAGCAGTGAAGCGCTAGCGGCCTACGAGCAGTACTTC.

The gene calls are TRBV29-1 and TRBJ1-2; no definite D call. The V gene's germline CDR1 is SQVTM and CDR2 ANQGSEA. V dropped 4 bases and J dropped 7 bases, with 13 bases sitting between them. CDR3 length: 12 amino acids. CDR3 sequence: CSVGEGYGGYTF. The CDR3 bases are TGCAGCGTTGGGGAGGGCTACGGTGGCTACACCTTC.

The genes are TRBV29-1 and TRBJ2-7, with 7 bases fitting TRBD2. There are 11 residues in the CDR3. Germline-derived CDR1 and CDR2 are SQVTM and ANQGSEA. After removal of 7 bases from V and 3 bases from J, the junction contained 3 bases not matched to a gene. The CDR3 is CSGGEGYEQYF. The CDR3 DNA reads as TGCAGCGGAGGGGAGGGCTACGAGCAGTACTTC.

The V gene is TRBV30, the J gene TRBJ1-5, with 11 bases aligning to TRBD1. V was clipped by 2 bases and J by 0 bases; unmatched bases: 9. Germline CDR1 is GTSNPN and CDR2 is SVGIG (reference sequence). This CDR3 spans 18 amino acids. CDR3 region: CAWSLPGQGGYSNQPQHF. In DNA, the CDR3 is TGTGCCTGGAGTTTACCGGGACAGGGGGGTTATAGCAATCAGCCCCAGCATTTT.